This TCR beta chain was obtained from a study of CD8 T cells in Susac syndrome. Points from the study as a whole: Regarding the TCR sequencing and HLA analysis, the study admitted that a relatively small number of individuals were involved.

RNA was extracted with the RNeasy kit, and a quantity of about 0.45 to 1 ug was reverse transcribed using random hexamers. The authors amplified TCR beta CDR3 across 54 Vbeta and 13 Jbeta using immunoSEQ multiplex PCR. TCRdb independently ran MiXCR on the immunoSEQ multiplex PCR reads; one entry per CDR3 protein. The sample records more than 150,000 distinct CDR3 sequences, 90% to 95% being singletons. For this clonotype: Its antigen is still unknown.

The authors sequenced TCR beta from blood CD8+ and CD4+ T cells. The authors negatively isolated CD8+ and CD4+ T cells and FACS-enriched TEMRA cells. The CDR3 sequence is 15 residues long. CDR1 SQVTM and CDR2 ANQGSEA come from the germline V gene. V lost 1 base and J 0 bases, leaving 11 bases between the germline ends. Sequences were obtained from CD4+ T cells from PBMCs. The origin of this receptor is a human donor in good health. V is TRBV29-1 and J is TRBJ2-3, with D possibly being TRBD1 (7 bases). Here the CDR3 DNA reads TGCAGCGTTGAAGGTCAGGGGGGCAGCACAGATACGCAGTATTTT. Amino acids: CSVEGQGGSTDTQYF.